This TCR beta chain was documented in a study of T cells in localized non-small cell lung cancer. Worth noting for this clone: What it binds is not known.

The repertoire was sequenced with immunoSEQ multiplex PCR; TCRdb's copy has only in-frame clones and lacks some. The data show 30,000 to 40,000 clones, with 85% to 90% seen just once and 4.1% held by the top ten. Study observations and caveats: Longer overall survival was linked to higher blood T cell density. Because sequencing included only one region (of the tumor), heterogeneity remains possible.

Deletions cut 7 bases from V and 3 bases from J, with 13 bases between. The germline V gene has CDR1 SQVTM and CDR2 ANQGSEA. The CDR3 spans 12 residues. The source is a man aged 40-75 years with stage I lung adenocarcinoma. Sequenced here: peripheral blood, sampled before any cancer treatment. This sequence joins TRBV29-1 and TRBJ2-7; D may correspond to TRBD1 or TRBD2 (5 bases each). The DNA for the CDR3 is TGCAGCGCTTACCGGGACGGCTACGAGCAGTACTTC. Translated: CSAYRDGYEQYF.